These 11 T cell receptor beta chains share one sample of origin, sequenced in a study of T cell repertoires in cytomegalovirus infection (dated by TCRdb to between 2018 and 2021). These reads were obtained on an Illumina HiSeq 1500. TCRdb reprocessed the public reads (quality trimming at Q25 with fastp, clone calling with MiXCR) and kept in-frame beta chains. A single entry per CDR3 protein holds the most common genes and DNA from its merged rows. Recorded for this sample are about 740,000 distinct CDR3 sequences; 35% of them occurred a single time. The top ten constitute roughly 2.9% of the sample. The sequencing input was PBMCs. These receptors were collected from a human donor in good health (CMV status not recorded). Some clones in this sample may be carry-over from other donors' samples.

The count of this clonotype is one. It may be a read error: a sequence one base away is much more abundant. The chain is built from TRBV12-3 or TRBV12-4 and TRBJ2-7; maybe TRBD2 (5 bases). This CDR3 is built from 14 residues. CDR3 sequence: CASSSNKRVYEQHF. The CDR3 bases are TGTGCCAGCAGTTCCAACAAGAGGGTCTACGAGCAGCACTTC.

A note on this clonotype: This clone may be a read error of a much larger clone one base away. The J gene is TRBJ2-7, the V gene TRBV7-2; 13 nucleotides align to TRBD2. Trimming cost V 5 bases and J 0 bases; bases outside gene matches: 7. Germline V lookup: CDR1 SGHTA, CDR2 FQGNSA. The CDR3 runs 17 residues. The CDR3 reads CASSQVTSGGFSYEQYF. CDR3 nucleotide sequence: TGTGCCAGCAGCCAAGTGACTAGCGGGGGGTTCTCCTACGAGCAGTACTTC.

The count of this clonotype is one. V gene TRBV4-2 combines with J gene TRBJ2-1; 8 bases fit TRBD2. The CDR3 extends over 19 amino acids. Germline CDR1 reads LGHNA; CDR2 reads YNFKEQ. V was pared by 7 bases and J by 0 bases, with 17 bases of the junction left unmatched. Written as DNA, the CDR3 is TGTGCCAGCATCGCTACTAGCGGTAGCAGGGGAAGCTCCTACAATGAGCAGTTCTTC. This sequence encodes CASIATSGSRGSSYNEQFF.

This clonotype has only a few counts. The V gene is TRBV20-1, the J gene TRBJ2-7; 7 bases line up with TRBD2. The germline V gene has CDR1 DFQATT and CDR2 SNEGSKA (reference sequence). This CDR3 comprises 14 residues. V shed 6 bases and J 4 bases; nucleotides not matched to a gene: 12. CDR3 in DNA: TGCAGTGCAGGGGAGGGCCGGGCCAGATACGAGCAGTACTTC. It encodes CSAGEGRARYEQYF.

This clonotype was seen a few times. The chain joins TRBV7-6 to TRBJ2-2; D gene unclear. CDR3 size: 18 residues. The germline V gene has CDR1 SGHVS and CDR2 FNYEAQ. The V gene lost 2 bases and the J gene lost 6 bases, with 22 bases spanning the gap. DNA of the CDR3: TGTGCCAGCAGCTTAAACTCCCGGGTGAATCGTGTACCCGGGGAGCTGTTTTTT. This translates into CASSLNSRVNRVPGELFF.

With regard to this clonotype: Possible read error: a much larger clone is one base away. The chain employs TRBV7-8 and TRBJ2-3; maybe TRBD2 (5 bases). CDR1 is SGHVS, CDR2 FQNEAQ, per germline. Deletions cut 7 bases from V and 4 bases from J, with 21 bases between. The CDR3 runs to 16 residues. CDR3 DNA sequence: TGTGCCAGCAACCCAGGACTGTTGAGAAGCCCAGATACGCAGTATTTT. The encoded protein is CASNPGLLRSPDTQYF.

CDR3 protein: CASSEDQGFGGYTF. DNA for the CDR3: TGTGCCAGCAGTGAAGATCAGGGTTTTGGTGGCTACACCTTC. The J gene is TRBJ1-2, the V gene TRBV2, with a possible D match to TRBD1 (5 bases). Trimming pared 1 base from V and 7 bases from J, leaving 13 bases between. This CDR3 is 14 amino acids long. Germline V gene lookup returns CDR1 SNHLY and CDR2 FYNNEI.

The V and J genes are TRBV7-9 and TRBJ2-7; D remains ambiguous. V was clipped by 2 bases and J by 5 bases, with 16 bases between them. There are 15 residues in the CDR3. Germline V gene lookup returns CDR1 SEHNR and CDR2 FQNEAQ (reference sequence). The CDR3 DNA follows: TGTGCCAGCAGCTTACCGGCAGGAATGGCGAACGAGCAGTACTTC. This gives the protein CASSLPAGMANEQYF.

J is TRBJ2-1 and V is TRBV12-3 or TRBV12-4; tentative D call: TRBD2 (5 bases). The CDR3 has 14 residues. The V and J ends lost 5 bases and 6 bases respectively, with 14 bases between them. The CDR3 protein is CASSPGYGANEQFF. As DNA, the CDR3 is TGTGCCAGCAGTCCGGGGTACGGAGCCAATGAGCAGTTCTTC.

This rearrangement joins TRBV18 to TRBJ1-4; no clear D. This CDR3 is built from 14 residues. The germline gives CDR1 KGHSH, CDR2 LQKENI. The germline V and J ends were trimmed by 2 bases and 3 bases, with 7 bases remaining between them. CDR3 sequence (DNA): TGTGCCAGCTCACCAAATGGGTCTAATGAAAAACTGTTTTTT. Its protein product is CASSPNGSNEKLFF. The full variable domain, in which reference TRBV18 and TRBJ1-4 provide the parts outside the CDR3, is NAGVMQNPRHLVRRRGQEARLRCSPMKGHSHVYWYRQLPEEGLKFMVYLQKENIIDESGMPKERFSAEFPKEGPSILRIQQVVRGDSAAYFCASSPNGSNEKLFFGSGTQLSVL.

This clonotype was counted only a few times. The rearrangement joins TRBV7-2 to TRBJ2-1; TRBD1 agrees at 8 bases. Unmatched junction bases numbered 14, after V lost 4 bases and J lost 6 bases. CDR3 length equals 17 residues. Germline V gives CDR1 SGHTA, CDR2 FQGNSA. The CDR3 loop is CASSSGQVRYTGNEQFF. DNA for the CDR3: TGTGCCAGCAGCTCGGGACAGGTCCGATATACAGGCAATGAGCAGTTCTTC.